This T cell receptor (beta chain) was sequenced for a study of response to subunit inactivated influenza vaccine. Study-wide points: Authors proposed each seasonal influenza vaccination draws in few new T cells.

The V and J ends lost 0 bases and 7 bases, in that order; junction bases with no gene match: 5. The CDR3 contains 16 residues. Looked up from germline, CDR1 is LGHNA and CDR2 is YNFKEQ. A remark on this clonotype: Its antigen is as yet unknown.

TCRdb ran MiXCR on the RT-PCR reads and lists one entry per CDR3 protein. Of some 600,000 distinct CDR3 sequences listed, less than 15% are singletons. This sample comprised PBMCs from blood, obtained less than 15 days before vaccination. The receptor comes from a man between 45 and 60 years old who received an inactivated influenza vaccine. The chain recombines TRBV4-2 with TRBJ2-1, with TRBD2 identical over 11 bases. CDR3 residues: CASSQDVSGRENEQFF. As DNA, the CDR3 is TGTGCCAGCAGCCAAGATGTTAGCGGGAGGGAAAATGAGCAGTTCTTC.